These 11 T cell receptor beta chains came from one sample sequenced in a study of immune evolution from preneoplasia to lung adenocarcinoma. Some clones are missing from TCRdb's copy, which holds only in-frame ones; the method was immunoSEQ multiplex PCR. The table lists several thousand clones, roughly three quarters of them singletons, with approximately 6.6% in the top ten. Sequenced sample: FFPE adjacent normal lung tissue. The receptors come from a person aged 60-79 years with lung adenocarcinoma.

This clone was detected only once. The rearrangement joins TRBV29-1 to TRBJ2-3; 14 nucleotides line up with TRBD2. Unmatched junction bases numbered 7, after V lost 5 bases and J lost 0 bases. This CDR3 is 17 amino acids long. Per the germline V gene, CDR1 is SQVTM and CDR2 is ANQGSEA. CDR3 DNA sequence: TGCAGCGTTAGACTAGCGGGAGGGCGGCGGAGCACAGATACGCAGTATTTT. This sequence encodes CSVRLAGGRRSTDTQYF.

In nucleotides, the CDR3 is TGTGCCAGCAGCTTATCGACAGGGGCCACTGAAGCTTTCTTT. Residues: CASSLSTGATEAFF. The rearrangement links TRBV11-3 to TRBJ1-1; 8 bases fit TRBD1. Trimming took 2 bases from V and 4 from J; bases not matched to a gene: 3. This CDR3 comprises 14 residues. Germline lookup yields CDR1 SGHNT and CDR2 YENEEA.

The CDR3 region is CASSSPPRTVAGGSSYEQYF. The CDR3 DNA sequence: TGTGCCAGCAGTTCCCCTCCCCGGACGGTAGCGGGAGGGAGCTCCTACGAGCAGTACTTC. The V gene is TRBV28, the J gene TRBJ2-7; 11 bases align to TRBD2. Losses at the gene ends were 4 bases for V and 0 bases for J; bases not matched to a gene: 17. CDR3 length equals 20 residues. The germline CDR1 and CDR2 sequences are MDHEN and SYDVKM.

The V gene is TRBV6-5, the J gene TRBJ2-5, with TRBD1 as a possible D gene (5 bases). Trimming shortened V by 3 bases and J by 2 bases, and 13 bases separated the two germline ends. Per the germline V gene, CDR1 is MNHEY and CDR2 is SVGAGI. This CDR3 has 15 residues. CDR3: CASSYWGNGQETQYF. Written as DNA, the CDR3 is TGTGCCAGCAGTTATTGGGGCAATGGACAAGAGACCCAGTACTTC.

A single count supports this clone. The CDR3 here is CASLYSGSSPYNEQFF. CDR3 DNA: TGTGCCAGCTTGTATAGCGGGAGTTCCCCCTACAATGAGCAGTTCTTC. The chain links TRBV2 to TRBJ2-1, with TRBD2 matching over 9 bases. Germline CDR1 is SNHLY and CDR2 is FYNNEI. The CDR3 covers 16 residues. With V trimmed by 8 bases and J by 2 bases, 10 bases remained unmatched.

This clone was seen just once. This chain links TRBV5-1 with TRBJ1-3; unclear D gene. V dropped 5 bases and J dropped 0 bases, with 12 bases sitting between them. The CDR3 runs to 15 residues. The germline V gene has CDR1 SGHRS and CDR2 YFSETQ. CDR3 residues: CASRPDGNSGNTIYF. The CDR3 DNA follows: TGCGCCAGCAGGCCCGACGGGAACTCTGGAAACACCATATATTTT.

This chain links TRBV6-4 with TRBJ2-1; D might be TRBD1 (6 bases). This CDR3 has 13 residues. Trimming stripped 6 bases from V and 5 bases from J, with 11 bases between. The germline gives CDR1 MRHNA, CDR2 SNTAGT. CDR3 sequence: CASSRDTNNEQFF. CDR3 coding DNA: TGTGCCAGCAGCCGGGACACTAACAATGAGCAGTTCTTC.

J is TRBJ2-3 and V is TRBV7-8; TRBD2 matches 7 bases. The CDR3 contains 13 residues. J was trimmed by 4 bases and V by 3 bases; bases with no gene match: 1. CDR1 is SGHVS, CDR2 FQNEAQ, per germline. DNA for the CDR3: TGTGCCAGCAGCTTGACTAGCCCAGATACGCAGTATTTT. Its translation: CASSLTSPDTQYF.

Remarks on this clone: Since a much larger clone is just one base distant, this may be a read error. This sample includes further DNA sequences coding for the same CDR3. The V gene is TRBV30, the J gene TRBJ1-2; possibly TRBD1 for D (6 bases). The germline V and J ends were trimmed by 3 bases and 7 bases, with 12 bases remaining between them. This CDR3 comprises 12 residues. Germline loops: CDR1 GTSNPN, CDR2 SVGIG (reference sequence). CDR3 bases: TGTGCCTGGAGGCCGGTGACAGGTGGCTACACCTTC. Its protein product is CAWRPVTGGYTF.

This rearrangement joins TRBV18 to TRBJ1-4; the D gene is possibly TRBD1 (5 bases). V shed 0 bases and J shed 4 bases, with 9 bases lying between them. There are 15 residues in the CDR3. Germline V CDR1 and CDR2: KGHSH, LQKENI. DNA of the CDR3: TGTGCCAGCTCACCACCGGGGCCGGGTAATGAAAAACTGTTTTTT. It encodes CASSPPGPGNEKLFF.

J is TRBJ2-3 and V is TRBV5-1; D is unresolved. Germline CDR1 SGHRS, CDR2 YFSETQ. Trimming took off 0 bases at V and 2 bases at J, with 10 bases between the two ends. The CDR3 length is 15 residues. The CDR3, as DNA: TGCGCCAGCAGCTTGGCCGAGATAGCCACAGATACGCAGTATTTT. Translating it yields CASSLAEIATDTQYF.